The TCR beta chain under discussion was sequenced for a study of blood T cells in healthy people across ages. The CDR3 has 18 amino acids. Germline assignment: CDR1 SGHVS and CDR2 FNYEAQ. The ends were cut back, 6 bases at V and 2 bases at J, with 25 bases in the middle. PCR was performed a second time for roughly 7 to 12 cycles using a sample-barcoded 5' primer and a J-beta primer mix. TCRdb reanalysed the 5' RACE reads using MiXCR and keeps one entry per CDR3 protein. The sample lists around 800,000 distinct CDR3 sequences, about 26% seen once, with about 3% in the top ten. This sample was also put to use in a study of T cells of mothers and their children.

Sample: blood. The origin of this receptor is a boy younger than 18 in good health. This rearrangement joins TRBV7-6 to TRBJ2-5; no clear D. CDR3 sequence: CASRATVITAPLQETQYF. The CDR3 DNA is TGTGCCAGCAGGGCTACGGTTATCACAGCGCCTTTACAAGAGACCCAGTACTTC.